A selection of T cell receptor beta chains follows, all from one sample in a study of response to subunit inactivated influenza vaccine. TCRdb reprocessed the RT-PCR reads via MiXCR and lists one record per CDR3 protein. The table includes around 520,000 distinct CDR3 sequences, about 25% detected once. The source material was CD4+ T cells sorted from PBMCs, sampled 5 days after vaccination. These receptors all stem from a man aged 45-65 years who received an inactivated influenza vaccine. CDR3s include the opening cysteine and the closing phenylalanine or tryptophan. Each record gives: V gene, J gene, D gene, clone size, CDR3 protein, CDR3 DNA. D genes are given only for firm matches. Expanded clones get a size class; other rows say once, few or many, or leave the size out.

v_gene: TRBV3-1
j_gene: TRBJ2-7
d_gene: NA
abundance: NA
CDR3aa: CASSQVDIEQYF
CDR3nt: TGTGCCAGCAGCCAAGTAGATATTGAGCAGTACTTC

v_gene: TRBV20-1
j_gene: TRBJ2-1
d_gene: TRBD1
abundance: few
CDR3aa: CSAREAGTGSYNEQFF
CDR3nt: TGCAGTGCTAGAGAAGCGGGGACAGGGTCCTACAATGAGCAGTTCTTC

v_gene: TRBV20-1
j_gene: TRBJ2-7
d_gene: TRBD2
abundance: NA
CDR3aa: CSARDPWTSGGYEQYF
CDR3nt: TGCAGTGCTAGAGATCCCTGGACTAGCGGGGGGTACGAGCAGTACTTC

v_gene: TRBV9
j_gene: TRBJ2-1
d_gene: NA
abundance: once
CDR3aa: CASSVATANEQFF
CDR3nt: TGTGCCAGCAGCGTAGCTACTGCTAATGAGCAGTTCTTC

v_gene: TRBV9
j_gene: TRBJ2-2
d_gene: TRBD2
abundance: few
CDR3aa: CASRRNPGGGGELFF
CDR3nt: TGTGCCAGCAGACGTAATCCGGGAGGTGGCGGGGAGCTGTTTTTT

v_gene: TRBV6-1
j_gene: TRBJ1-2
d_gene: NA
abundance: few
CDR3aa: CASSTKTLYLRDYGYTF
CDR3nt: TGTGCCAGCAGCACCAAAACCTTATACCTCAGGGACTATGGCTACACCTTC

v_gene: TRBV7-2
j_gene: TRBJ2-5
d_gene: NA
abundance: NA
CDR3aa: CASSFGGARETQYF
CDR3nt: TGTGCCAGCAGCTTCGGTGGGGCCCGCGAGACCCAGTACTTC

v_gene: TRBV6-5
j_gene: TRBJ1-6
d_gene: NA
abundance: NA
CDR3aa: CASSYSAGEHSPLHF
CDR3nt: TGTGCCAGCAGTTACTCTGCAGGGGAGCATTCACCCCTCCACTTT

v_gene: TRBV12-3/TRBV12-4
j_gene: TRBJ1-5
d_gene: NA
abundance: few
CDR3aa: CASSYGQNLPQHF
CDR3nt: TGTGCCAGCAGTTATGGGCAGAACTTACCCCAGCATTTT

v_gene: TRBV4-3
j_gene: TRBJ2-1
d_gene: NA
abundance: few
CDR3aa: CASSQVTSVGYNEQFF
CDR3nt: TGCGCCAGCAGCCAAGTGACAAGCGTAGGTTACAATGAGCAGTTCTTC

v_gene: TRBV6-2/TRBV6-3
j_gene: TRBJ2-1
d_gene: TRBD2
abundance: NA
CDR3aa: CASTKAGEYNEQFF
CDR3nt: TGTGCCAGCACCAAAGCGGGGGAGTACAATGAGCAGTTCTTC

v_gene: TRBV6-1
j_gene: TRBJ2-1
d_gene: NA
abundance: once
CDR3aa: CASNHGVRYNEQFF
CDR3nt: TGTGCCAGCAATCACGGGGTGAGGTACAATGAGCAGTTCTTC

v_gene: TRBV30
j_gene: TRBJ1-1
d_gene: NA
abundance: NA
CDR3aa: CAWSVRGHMNTEAFF
CDR3nt: TGTGCCTGGAGTGTACGTGGACATATGAACACTGAAGCTTTCTTT

v_gene: TRBV20-1
j_gene: TRBJ1-1
d_gene: NA
abundance: few
CDR3aa: CSARKGGLDTEAFF
CDR3nt: TGCAGTGCTAGAAAGGGGGGGCTGGACACTGAAGCTTTCTTT

v_gene: TRBV20-1
j_gene: TRBJ1-5
d_gene: TRBD1
abundance: NA
CDR3aa: CSTRQGLSQPQHF
CDR3nt: TGCAGTACTAGACAGGGTTTGTCTCAGCCCCAGCATTTT

v_gene: TRBV4-2
j_gene: TRBJ2-7
d_gene: TRBD1
abundance: NA
CDR3aa: CASSQRIQGSTYEQYF
CDR3nt: TGTGCCAGCAGCCAACGAATACAGGGGAGTACCTACGAGCAGTACTTC

v_gene: TRBV7-2
j_gene: TRBJ2-1
d_gene: NA
abundance: NA
CDR3aa: CASSAQNEQFF
CDR3nt: TGTGCCAGCAGCGCACAAAATGAGCAGTTCTTC

v_gene: TRBV5-6
j_gene: TRBJ2-3
d_gene: TRBD2
abundance: NA
CDR3aa: CASSLVGLGLADYTDTQYF
CDR3nt: TGTGCCAGCAGCTTGGTAGGTTTAGGACTAGCGGACTACACAGATACGCAGTATTTT

v_gene: TRBV11-2
j_gene: TRBJ2-7
d_gene: NA
abundance: NA
CDR3aa: CASSKMSRFYEQYF
CDR3nt: TGTGCCAGCAGCAAAATGTCCAGATTCTACGAGCAGTACTTC

v_gene: TRBV5-1
j_gene: TRBJ2-5
d_gene: NA
abundance: few
CDR3aa: CASSPNPGQRETQYF
CDR3nt: TGCGCCAGCAGCCCGAACCCGGGACAAAGGGAGACCCAGTACTTC

v_gene: TRBV6-2/TRBV6-3
j_gene: TRBJ1-5
d_gene: NA
abundance: many
CDR3aa: CASQQSSNQPQHF
CDR3nt: TGTGCCAGCCAGCAGTCGAGCAATCAGCCCCAGCATTTT

v_gene: TRBV7-9
j_gene: TRBJ1-5
d_gene: NA
abundance: NA
CDR3aa: CASSAQEHQPQHF
CDR3nt: TGTGCCAGCAGCGCCCAGGAACATCAGCCCCAGCATTTT

v_gene: TRBV7-3
j_gene: TRBJ2-5
d_gene: NA
abundance: NA
CDR3aa: CASSLTASETQYF
CDR3nt: TGTGCCAGCAGCTTAACGGCTAGCGAGACCCAGTACTTC

v_gene: TRBV21-1
j_gene: TRBJ1-4
d_gene: NA
abundance: NA
CDR3aa: CASSSRGEKLFF
CDR3nt: TGTGCCAGCAGCTCCCGAGGGGAAAAACTGTTTTTT

v_gene: TRBV20-1
j_gene: TRBJ2-5
d_gene: NA
abundance: NA
CDR3aa: CSAPRPLRETQYF
CDR3nt: TGCAGTGCGCCTCGACCCCTCCGGGAGACCCAGTACTTC

v_gene: TRBV29-1
j_gene: TRBJ2-1
d_gene: NA
abundance: few
CDR3aa: CSVRLINEQFF
CDR3nt: TGCAGCGTTCGCCTTATAAATGAGCAGTTCTTC

v_gene: TRBV5-1
j_gene: TRBJ2-7
d_gene: TRBD2
abundance: NA
CDR3aa: CASRDSGVSSYEQYF
CDR3nt: TGCGCCAGCAGGGATAGCGGGGTCAGCTCCTACGAGCAGTACTTC

v_gene: TRBV5-1
j_gene: TRBJ2-1
d_gene: TRBD2
abundance: few
CDR3aa: CASSSSGGAYNEQFF
CDR3nt: TGCGCCAGCAGTTCCAGCGGGGGGGCCTACAATGAGCAGTTCTTC

v_gene: TRBV20-1
j_gene: TRBJ2-7
d_gene: TRBD1
abundance: few
CDR3aa: CSAMEQGPLSYEQYF
CDR3nt: TGCAGTGCTATGGAACAGGGGCCCCTCTCCTACGAGCAGTACTTC

v_gene: TRBV24-1
j_gene: TRBJ2-1
d_gene: TRBD2
abundance: NA
CDR3aa: CATSSPRGGYNEQFF
CDR3nt: TGTGCCACCAGCTCACCGCGGGGGGGGTACAATGAGCAGTTCTTC

v_gene: TRBV5-1
j_gene: TRBJ1-1
d_gene: NA
abundance: NA
CDR3aa: CASSLSPGWVTEAFF
CDR3nt: TGCGCCAGCAGCTTAAGTCCAGGGTGGGTCACTGAAGCTTTCTTT

v_gene: TRBV20-1
j_gene: TRBJ2-6
d_gene: NA
abundance: NA
CDR3aa: CSARSGSGANVLTF
CDR3nt: TGCAGTGCTAGGTCGGGCTCTGGGGCCAACGTCCTGACTTTC

v_gene: TRBV20-1
j_gene: TRBJ1-5
d_gene: NA
abundance: few
CDR3aa: CSATGQHSNQPQHF
CDR3nt: TGCAGTGCTACAGGGCAACATAGCAATCAGCCCCAGCATTTT

v_gene: TRBV7-2
j_gene: TRBJ2-3
d_gene: NA
abundance: many
CDR3aa: CASSPGEGMGTQYF
CDR3nt: TGTGCCAGCAGCCCCGGCGAGGGAATGGGTACGCAGTATTTT

v_gene: TRBV20-1
j_gene: TRBJ2-7
d_gene: NA
abundance: NA
CDR3aa: CSAPKTYEQYF
CDR3nt: TGCAGTGCTCCTAAAACCTACGAGCAGTACTTC

v_gene: TRBV20-1
j_gene: TRBJ1-1
d_gene: NA
abundance: NA
CDR3aa: CSARRPGMSTEAFF
CDR3nt: TGCAGTGCTAGAAGGCCTGGGATGAGCACTGAAGCTTTCTTT

v_gene: TRBV6-2/TRBV6-3
j_gene: TRBJ2-7
d_gene: NA
abundance: NA
CDR3aa: CASNSPLVSEQYF
CDR3nt: TGTGCCAGCAACTCACCACTAGTCAGCGAGCAGTACTTC

v_gene: TRBV6-2/TRBV6-3
j_gene: TRBJ1-1
d_gene: TRBD1
abundance: NA
CDR3aa: CASSYPSGTGKAFF
CDR3nt: TGTGCCAGCAGTTACCCTTCGGGGACAGGGAAAGCTTTCTTT

v_gene: TRBV7-2
j_gene: TRBJ2-1
d_gene: TRBD2
abundance: NA
CDR3aa: CASSGRVRYNEQFF
CDR3nt: TGTGCCAGCAGTGGGAGGGTGCGATACAATGAGCAGTTCTTC

v_gene: TRBV10-3
j_gene: TRBJ2-7
d_gene: NA
abundance: NA
CDR3aa: CAISEAWVRDSYEQYF
CDR3nt: TGTGCCATCAGTGAGGCGTGGGTGCGGGACTCCTACGAGCAGTACTTC

v_gene: TRBV20-1
j_gene: TRBJ1-6
d_gene: NA
abundance: few
CDR3aa: CSASQTRNSPLHF
CDR3nt: TGCAGTGCTAGTCAGACTCGTAATTCACCCCTCCACTTT

v_gene: TRBV4-3
j_gene: TRBJ2-2
d_gene: NA
abundance: NA
CDR3aa: CASSQPPGTPNTGELFF
CDR3nt: TGCGCCAGCAGCCAACCTCCTGGGACACCCAACACCGGGGAGCTGTTTTTT

v_gene: TRBV20-1
j_gene: TRBJ2-1
d_gene: TRBD2
abundance: many
CDR3aa: CSARIAGGLNEQFF
CDR3nt: TGCAGTGCTCGGATAGCGGGGGGGCTAAATGAGCAGTTCTTC

v_gene: TRBV12-3/TRBV12-4
j_gene: TRBJ1-2
d_gene: NA
abundance: NA
CDR3aa: CASSWNYGYTF
CDR3nt: TGTGCCAGCAGTTGGAACTATGGCTACACCTTC

v_gene: TRBV12-3/TRBV12-4
j_gene: TRBJ1-3
d_gene: NA
abundance: few
CDR3aa: CASSFRGGGNTIYF
CDR3nt: TGTGCCAGCAGTTTCCGCGGAGGGGGAAACACCATATATTTT

v_gene: TRBV20-1
j_gene: TRBJ2-1
d_gene: NA
abundance: NA
CDR3aa: CSASVFPYNEQFF
CDR3nt: TGCAGTGCTAGCGTATTCCCCTACAATGAGCAGTTCTTC

v_gene: TRBV12-3/TRBV12-4
j_gene: TRBJ1-1
d_gene: TRBD1
abundance: NA
CDR3aa: CASRGTGTDAFF
CDR3nt: TGTGCCAGCCGAGGGACAGGGACTGACGCTTTCTTT

v_gene: TRBV10-3
j_gene: TRBJ2-7
d_gene: TRBD1
abundance: few
CDR3aa: CAISPGSQGAYEQYF
CDR3nt: TGTGCCATCAGTCCCGGTTCCCAGGGGGCCTACGAGCAGTACTTC

v_gene: TRBV28
j_gene: TRBJ2-7
d_gene: NA
abundance: NA
CDR3aa: CASSHPRAPSYEQYF
CDR3nt: TGTGCCAGCAGTCATCCTAGGGCCCCGAGCTACGAGCAGTACTTC

v_gene: TRBV11-1
j_gene: TRBJ2-2
d_gene: TRBD2
abundance: NA
CDR3aa: CASSPDTSGNTGELFF
CDR3nt: TGTGCCAGCAGCCCGGATACTAGCGGAAACACCGGGGAGCTGTTTTTT

v_gene: TRBV20-1
j_gene: TRBJ2-3
d_gene: TRBD2
abundance: many
CDR3aa: CSARVASGGGPTQYF
CDR3nt: TGCAGTGCTAGAGTGGCTAGCGGGGGGGGGCCTACGCAGTATTTT

v_gene: TRBV28
j_gene: TRBJ2-3
d_gene: NA
abundance: NA
CDR3aa: CASSSTFTDTQYF
CDR3nt: TGTGCCAGCAGCTCCACCTTCACAGATACGCAGTATTTT

v_gene: TRBV29-1
j_gene: TRBJ2-3
d_gene: TRBD2
abundance: few
CDR3aa: CSVAKLASRTDTQYF
CDR3nt: TGCAGCGTTGCAAAACTAGCGAGTCGGACAGATACGCAGTATTTT

v_gene: TRBV7-8
j_gene: TRBJ2-5
d_gene: TRBD2
abundance: NA
CDR3aa: CASSLFSGNTETQYF
CDR3nt: TGTGCCAGCAGCTTATTTAGCGGGAACACGGAGACCCAGTACTTC